The rows below give T cell receptor beta chains drawn from one sample of a study of OX40 agonist ivuxolimab in advanced cancers. Assay: immunoSEQ multiplex PCR; the TCRdb copy retains only in-frame clones and omits some. The sample contains tens of thousands of clones, around 93% of which appear only once. The specimen comprised CD4+ or CD8+ T cells sorted from blood, sampled in a trial of the OX40 agonist ivuxolimab. The receptors were gathered from an adult with an advanced solid tumor such as melanoma, head and neck, liver or kidney cancer. The CDR3 runs from the conserved cysteine through the conserved F or W. The order of the fields is clone size, J gene, V gene, D gene, CDR3 protein, CDR3 DNA. A D gene is named only where the DNA matches it firmly. For some rows the clone size is stated as once, few or many, or as a class when expanded; others skip it.

.	TRBJ1-5	TRBV6-1	TRBD1	CASSKTGFNQPQHF	TGTGCCAGCAGCAAGACAGGGTTCAATCAGCCCCAGCATTTT
.	TRBJ2-7	TRBV27	TRBD1	CASSLGPGQGVNEQYF	TGTGCCAGCAGTTTAGGGCCGGGACAGGGGGTAAACGAGCAGTACTTC
.	TRBJ2-1	TRBV5-1	TRBD2	CASSSGEGFYNEQFF	TGCGCCAGCAGCTCTGGGGAGGGGTTCTACAATGAGCAGTTCTTC
few	TRBJ1-3	TRBV7-6	.	CASSSGNTIYF	TGTGCCAGCAGCTCCGGAAACACCATATATTTT
.	TRBJ2-3	TRBV27	.	CASSLFSGSTDTQYF	TGTGCCAGCAGTTTATTCTCCGGGAGTACAGATACGCAGTATTTT
.	TRBJ1-1	TRBV19	TRBD1	CASSPGQGAFAEAFF	TGTGCCAGTAGTCCGGGACAGGGGGCATTCGCTGAAGCTTTCTTT
.	TRBJ1-4	TRBV30	.	CAWRIKRAPNEKLFF	TGTGCCTGGAGGATAAAGAGGGCGCCGAATGAAAAACTGTTTTTT
.	TRBJ1-1	TRBV19	.	CASSIWGASEAFF	TGTGCCAGTAGTATTTGGGGGGCTAGTGAAGCTTTCTTT
.	TRBJ2-5	TRBV6-6	TRBD2	CASRTGGEQETQYF	TGTGCCAGCAGAACGGGGGGGGAACAAGAGACCCAGTACTTC
.	TRBJ2-2	TRBV5-5	.	CASSLGLNGELFF	TGTGCCAGCAGCTTAGGGCTGAACGGGGAGCTGTTTTTT
once	TRBJ1-2	TRBV27	.	CASSLQPNNYGYTF	TGTGCCAGCAGTTTACAGCCTAACAACTATGGCTACACCTTC